The 24 T cell receptor beta chains presented below share a single source sample, sequenced in a study of blood T cell repertoires in COVID-19. The repertoire was sequenced with immunoSEQ multiplex PCR; TCRdb's copy has only in-frame clones and lacks some. Of 150,000 to 200,000 clones listed, approximately 79% are singletons. Sequenced input: peripheral blood. Receptors originate from an older woman with COVID-19, enrolled during active disease.

This chain uses TRBV13 with TRBJ1-2, with 7 positions matching TRBD1. The CDR3 is 16 amino acids. Looked up from germline, CDR1 is PRHDT and CDR2 is FYEKMQ (reference sequence). V shed 5 bases and J 2 bases; nucleotides not matched to a gene: 11. The CDR3 DNA reads TGTGCCAGCAGCCTCCGGCCGGGACAGCGAAACTATGGCTACACCTTC. Translated, it gives CASSLRPGQRNYGYTF.

This chain joins TRBV29-1 and TRBJ2-1; 11 bases agree with TRBD1. The germline V gene has CDR1 SQVTM and CDR2 ANQGSEA. The CDR3 contains 16 residues. Trimming took 3 bases from V and 8 from J; bases not matched to a gene: 12. CDR3 residues: CSVELMDRGRFDEQFF. The CDR3 coding sequence is TGCAGCGTTGAGCTGATGGACAGGGGGCGCTTCGATGAGCAGTTCTTC.

The rearrangement uses TRBV9 and TRBJ1-1; D is undetermined. V lost 1 base, J lost 4 bases, and 8 bases lay in between. The CDR3 covers 13 residues. CDR1 and CDR2 from the germline V gene are SGDLS and YYNGEE. As DNA, the CDR3 is TGTGCCAGCAGCGTACAGGCAGGCACTGAAGCTTTCTTT. This translates into CASSVQAGTEAFF.

V is TRBV6-2 or TRBV6-3 and J is TRBJ2-4; D is perhaps TRBD1 (6 bases). This CDR3 comprises 13 residues. Germline V gene sequence: CDR1 MNHEY, CDR2 SVGEGT. V shed 5 bases and J shed 6 bases, with 11 bases lying between them. CDR3 nucleotide sequence: TGTGCCAGCAGTCTCGCAGGGGTAAACATTCAGTACTTC. Amino acids: CASSLAGVNIQYF.

This rearrangement joins TRBV29-1 to TRBJ2-1; 9 bases map to TRBD1. CDR1 is SQVTM and CDR2 is ANQGSEA in the germline V gene. This CDR3 spans 14 amino acids. V lost 5 bases to trimming and J lost 8 bases; unmatched junction nucleotides: 10. The CDR3 DNA follows: TGCAGCGTTCGCTACAGGGGGCGAGAAGATGAGCAGTTCTTC. It codes for CSVRYRGREDEQFF.

This chain links TRBV29-1 with TRBJ2-2, with 13 bases matching TRBD2. The V gene end was trimmed by 7 bases and the J gene end by 4 bases; junction bases not matched to a gene: 3. CDR1 and CDR2 (germline): SQVTM, ANQGSEA. The CDR3 spans 14 residues. The CDR3 loop reads CSGGTSGVTGELFF. The CDR3 DNA is TGCAGCGGGGGGACTAGCGGGGTCACCGGGGAGCTGTTTTTT.

The chain has TRBV9 and TRBJ2-3, with D possibly TRBD2 on 6 matching bases. Looked up from germline, CDR1 is SGDLS and CDR2 is YYNGEE. The CDR3 runs to 18 residues. V was clipped by 3 bases and J by 4 bases, with 24 bases between them. The CDR3 is CASSARGTGAGGPDTQYF. CDR3 bases: TGTGCCAGCAGCGCCAGAGGGACTGGGGCGGGCGGGCCAGATACGCAGTATTTT.

V is TRBV19 and J is TRBJ2-7; the match to TRBD1 covers 8 bases. The J segment lost 3 bases and the V segment lost 7 bases, leaving 11 bases of the junction unmatched. From germline, CDR1 is LNHDA and CDR2 SQIVND (reference sequence). This CDR3 is built from 15 residues. The CDR3 sequence is CASTGRGTGIYEQYF. CDR3 nucleotides: TGTGCCAGTACCGGCCGAGGGACAGGAATCTACGAGCAGTACTTC. Full variable domain (outside the CDR3, taken from reference TRBV19 and TRBJ2-7): DGGITQSPKYLFRKEGQNVTLSCEQNLNHDAMYWYRQDPGQGLRLIYYSQIVNDFQKGDIAEGYSVSREKKESFPLTVTSAQKNPTAFYLCASTGRGTGIYEQYFGPGTRLTVT.

V is TRBV6-2 or TRBV6-3 and J is TRBJ1-2; D possibly corresponds to TRBD1 (6 bases). This CDR3 region has 15 residues. Per germline, CDR1 MNHEY and CDR2 SVGEGT. Trimming removed 1 base from V and 3 bases from J, with 12 bases in between. The CDR3 region is CASSYWQGRDYGYTF. In nucleotides, the CDR3 is TGTGCCAGCAGTTACTGGCAGGGGAGGGACTATGGCTACACCTTC.

This chain joins TRBV12-3 or TRBV12-4 and TRBJ2-1, with TRBD1 identical over 11 bases. The length of the CDR3 is 13 residues. Unmatched junction bases numbered 5, after V lost 7 bases and J lost 9 bases. The DNA for the CDR3 is TGTGCCAGCACCGGGACAGGGGGGGGTGAGCAGTTCTTC. Translating it yields CASTGTGGGEQFF.

This chain connects TRBV2 to TRBJ2-1; 13 positions agree with TRBD2. The CDR3 has 18 amino acids. V lost 4 bases to trimming and J lost 1 base; unmatched junction nucleotides: 7. Per the germline V gene, CDR1 is SNHLY and CDR2 is FYNNEI. This CDR3 reads CASSGTSGGRISYNEQFF. The CDR3 DNA follows: TGTGCCAGCAGTGGGACTAGCGGGGGTCGAATTTCCTACAATGAGCAGTTCTTC.

This chain connects TRBV5-4 to TRBJ2-1; a weak D match, TRBD1 (6 bases). The CDR3 spans 14 residues. Trimming left V 2 bases short and J 6 bases short, with 12 bases between. The germline CDR1 and CDR2 sequences are SGHNT and YYREEE (reference sequence). For the CDR3, the DNA is TGTGCCAGCAGCTTCACGCAGGGGAGCAATGAGCAGTTCTTC. Protein product: CASSFTQGSNEQFF.

This sequence joins TRBV7-2 and TRBJ2-7, with 13 positions matching TRBD2. The CDR3 totals 16 residues. Per the germline V gene, CDR1 is SGHTA and CDR2 is FQGNSA. With 4 bases clipped from V and 4 bases from J, the junction kept 7 bases outside the gene matches. Here the CDR3 reads CASSSRTSGSRYEQYF. The CDR3 DNA reads TGTGCCAGCAGCTCCAGGACTAGCGGGAGCCGGTACGAGCAGTACTTC. Looking up the rest from reference TRBV7-2 and TRBJ2-7 gives the full variable domain: GAGVSQSPSNKVTEKGKDVELRCDPISGHTALYWYRQSLGQGLEFLIYFQGNSAPDKSGLPSDRFSAERTGGSVSTLTIQRTQQEDSAVYLCASSSRTSGSRYEQYFGPGTRLTVT.

The rearrangement links TRBV9 to TRBJ2-7; no clear D gene. This CDR3 is built from 14 residues. Trimming shortened V by 0 bases and J by 2 bases, and 9 bases separated the two germline ends. Germline CDR1 reads SGDLS; CDR2 reads YYNGEE. The CDR3 nucleotides are TGTGCCAGCAGCGTAGCCCAGGCCCCCTACGAGCAGTACTTC. Translating it yields CASSVAQAPYEQYF.

The V gene is TRBV2, the J gene TRBJ1-4; D remains ambiguous. The CDR3 is 16 residues long. Germline values: CDR1 SNHLY, CDR2 FYNNEI. Deletions cut 3 bases from V and 3 bases from J, with 14 bases between. The CDR3 loop is CASSDFGVSSNEKLFF. Written as DNA, the CDR3 is TGTGCCAGCAGTGATTTCGGGGTTAGCTCTAATGAAAAACTGTTTTTT.

This sequence joins TRBV6-1 and TRBJ2-1, with 10 bases lining up with TRBD1. With V trimmed by 3 bases and J by 6 bases, 17 bases remained unmatched. This CDR3 has 19 residues. Germline V lookup: CDR1 MNHNS, CDR2 SASEGT. CDR3 amino acids: CASSDRGTGVRRGPNEQFF. The CDR3 DNA is TGTGCCAGCAGTGACCGAGGGACAGGGGTACGGCGGGGCCCCAATGAGCAGTTCTTC.

The chain carries TRBV9 and TRBJ2-7; 9 positions agree with TRBD2. V shed 4 bases, J shed 7 bases, and the junction held 6 bases outside the gene matches. This CDR3 contains 13 residues. Looked up from germline, CDR1 is SGDLS and CDR2 is YYNGEE. CDR3 sequence reads: CASSRRGGGEQYF. CDR3 DNA sequence: TGTGCCAGCAGCCGCCGCGGGGGGGGTGAGCAGTACTTC.

V is TRBV27 and J is TRBJ2-1, with 10 bases that match TRBD2. The CDR3 has 14 amino acids. V dropped 5 bases and J dropped 6; count of bases not matched to a gene: 4. CDR1 and CDR2 (germline): MNHEY, SMNVEV (reference sequence). The CDR3 region is CASSPSGRANEQFF. In DNA, the CDR3 is TGTGCCAGCAGTCCAAGCGGGAGGGCCAATGAGCAGTTCTTC.

In nucleotides, the CDR3 is TGTGCCAGCAAGTGGGGTGACAGGGGACTTAATGAAAAACTGTTTTTT. It translates to CASKWGDRGLNEKLFF. The chain joins TRBV28 to TRBJ1-4, with 8 bases that match TRBD1. J gave up 4 bases and V 7 bases, and 11 bases lay outside the gene matches. Germline V gene data show CDR1 as MDHEN and CDR2 as SYDVKM. The CDR3 has 16 amino acids. Variable domain in full (rest from reference TRBV28 and TRBJ1-4): DVKVTQSSRYLVKRTGEKVFLECVQDMDHENMFWYRQDPGLGLRLIYFSYDVKMKEKGDIPEGYSVSREKKERFSLILESASTNQTSMYLCASKWGDRGLNEKLFFGSGTQLSVL.

The chain carries TRBV6-2 or TRBV6-3 and TRBJ2-1, with D maybe TRBD1 (7 bases). The germline CDR1 and CDR2 sequences are MNHEY and SVGEGT. CDR3 length: 19 residues. Trimming cost V 0 bases and J 3 bases, with 21 bases left between them. In DNA, the CDR3 is TGTGCCAGCAGTTACTCGCCCCAGGGGGGCCCGAGGCTCTACAATGAGCAGTTCTTC. Translated, it gives CASSYSPQGGPRLYNEQFF.

This chain joins TRBV12-3 or TRBV12-4 and TRBJ1-1, with 7 bases that match TRBD1. V was pared by 8 bases and J by 10 bases, with 4 bases of the junction left unmatched. The CDR3 covers 10 residues. The CDR3 spells CASQGVLAFF. The CDR3 DNA sequence: TGTGCCAGCCAGGGGGTGTTAGCTTTCTTT.

This chain uses TRBV5-5 with TRBJ2-3; no firm D call. The V gene's germline CDR1 is SGHKS and CDR2 YYEKEE (reference sequence). This CDR3 is 12 amino acids long. With 2 bases removed from V and 6 bases from J, the gap between germline ends came to 7 bases. The CDR3 DNA follows: TGTGCCAGCAGCTTCAAATTCGATACGCAGTATTTT. Its translation: CASSFKFDTQYF.

V is TRBV5-1 and J is TRBJ2-1; possibly TRBD2 for D (6 bases). V was pared by 7 bases and J by 5 bases, with 16 bases between. Germline V CDR1 and CDR2: SGHRS, YFSETQ. The CDR3 has 14 amino acids. DNA of the CDR3: TGCGCCAGCGTTGGGTTGGGGGGAAACAATGAGCAGTTCTTC. This translates into CASVGLGGNNEQFF.

The chain joins TRBV2 to TRBJ1-1; TRBD1 might be the D (6 bases). The CDR3 covers 13 residues. CDR1 is SNHLY and CDR2 is FYNNEI in the germline V gene. V was shortened by 6 bases and J by 1 base, with 9 bases between the two germline ends. CDR3 amino acids: CASRYRENTEAFF. The CDR3 region has the DNA TGTGCCAGCAGGTACAGGGAGAACACTGAAGCTTTCTTT.